Listed below are T cell receptor beta chains from one sample, sequenced in a study of shared clonotypes between healthy human individuals. The method was immunoSEQ multiplex PCR; TCRdb's version includes in-frame clones alone and lacks a portion of them. The repertoire holds about 590,000 clones, with 95% to 96% as singletons. The sequencing sample was made of naive CD8+ T cells sorted from blood. All receptors derive from a woman aged 25 to 39 in good health. Both conserved end residues are part of each CDR3. The order of the fields is D gene, clone size, J gene, V gene, CDR3 length, CDR3 protein, CDR3 DNA. The D gene is left open where the match is weak. Size values are once, few and many counts, or a class for expanded clones, and some rows have none.

d_call: .
clone_size: .
j_call: TRBJ1-5
v_call: TRBV30
cdr3_length: 15
cdr3_aa: CAWSVSPIGNQPQHF
cdr3_nt: TGTGCCTGGAGTGTTTCCCCTATAGGCAATCAGCCCCAGCATTTT

d_call: .
clone_size: few
j_call: TRBJ1-5
v_call: TRBV27
cdr3_length: 13
cdr3_aa: CASSLSRDQPQHF
cdr3_nt: TGTGCCAGCAGTTTATCCCGAGATCAGCCCCAGCATTTT

d_call: TRBD1
clone_size: once
j_call: TRBJ1-1
v_call: TRBV5-1
cdr3_length: 17
cdr3_aa: CASSLDRGNHAGTEAFF
cdr3_nt: TGCGCCAGCAGCTTAGACAGGGGGAATCATGCTGGCACTGAAGCTTTCTTT

d_call: .
clone_size: .
j_call: TRBJ2-7
v_call: TRBV5-1
cdr3_length: 12
cdr3_aa: CASSLAGTEVYF
cdr3_nt: TGCGCCAGCAGCTTGGCCGGGACGGAGGTCTACTTC

d_call: .
clone_size: .
j_call: TRBJ2-3
v_call: TRBV19
cdr3_length: 14
cdr3_aa: CASSEGAFGTKQYF
cdr3_nt: TGTGCCAGTAGCGAGGGGGCGTTTGGGACTAAGCAGTATTTT

d_call: .
clone_size: .
j_call: TRBJ1-1
v_call: TRBV25-1
cdr3_length: 13
cdr3_aa: CASSEGIGTEAFF
cdr3_nt: TGTGCCAGCAGTGAGGGAATCGGCACTGAAGCTTTCTTT

d_call: .
clone_size: .
j_call: TRBJ1-5
v_call: TRBV15
cdr3_length: 14
cdr3_aa: CATSAPLGVQPQHF
cdr3_nt: TGTGCCACCAGCGCCCCCTTGGGGGTCCAGCCCCAGCATTTT

d_call: .
clone_size: once
j_call: TRBJ2-7
v_call: TRBV29-1
cdr3_length: 14
cdr3_aa: CSVVQGTLSYEQYF
cdr3_nt: TGCAGCGTTGTTCAGGGAACCCTCTCCTACGAGCAGTACTTC

d_call: .
clone_size: .
j_call: TRBJ2-5
v_call: TRBV4-2
cdr3_length: 13
cdr3_aa: CASSQALVETQYF
cdr3_nt: TGTGCCAGCAGCCAAGCGCTAGTAGAGACCCAGTACTTC

d_call: .
clone_size: .
j_call: TRBJ1-5
v_call: TRBV4-2
cdr3_length: 14
cdr3_aa: CASSLKDRNQPQHF
cdr3_nt: TGTGCCAGCAGCCTAAAAGACAGGAATCAGCCCCAGCATTTT